The T cell receptor (beta chain) under discussion was sequenced for a study of cytomegalovirus exposure and HLA in healthy donors. CDR1 and CDR2 from the germline V gene are SGDLS and YYNGEE. V was cut by 3 bases and J by 3 bases, with 13 bases left in between. The CDR3 is 14 amino acids. A remark on this clone: Its antigen is unknown.

Primers for the PCR totalled 60 Vbeta and 13 Jbeta. Clones were sequenced by immunoSEQ multiplex PCR, and TCRdb holds only the in-frame ones, with some missing. The repertoire holds 70,000 to 85,000 clones, with over 65% as singletons. Overall study results and limits: Some TCR beta chains (164 of them) were listed as cytomegalovirus-associated. The study had only CMV serostatus as immune exposure information.

This TCR was recovered from a middle-aged man in good health and CMV-seropositive. The sample taken for sequencing was PBMCs. The genes are TRBV9 and TRBJ2-7, with a tentative D call TRBD1 (5 bases). DNA of the CDR3: TGTGCCAGCAGCGCTCAGGGCCAGGTCTACGAGCAGTACTTC. Translating it yields CASSAQGQVYEQYF.